The TCR beta chain under discussion was sequenced for a study of shared clonotypes between healthy human individuals (dated by TCRdb to between 2020 and 2021). General notes on the study: A few men and a couple of women, aged 18 to 49 years, made up the cohort. To increase sequencing depth and limit assay-specific biases, different laboratories used diverse techniques to prepare libraries and sequence TCR repertoires. Per donor, leukapheresis produced somewhere between about 0.9 and 9.5 billion PBMCs. To estimate repertoire size and how much clonotypes are shared between individuals, the study performed deep sequencing of blood TCR repertoires from roughly five healthy adults.

Paper-wide results and their limitations: The small number of donors limited the genetic and exposure-history diversity represented. Sampling was restricted to blood, and TCR repertoires in tissue are likely to differ from TCR repertoires in blood. Based on pairwise subsampling, the degree of clonotype sharing among donors was expected to be affected by sequencing depth.

Using the deep immunoSEQ assay, multiplex PCR amplified TCR CDR3 regions from genomic DNA. Genomic DNA extracted from each cell subset was distributed evenly over all wells of several immunoSEQ 96-well plates, and each plate served as one replicate. Each replicate PCR for unsorted PBMC received about 0.3 ug genomic DNA, equal to tens of thousands of T cell genomes. Ten immunoSEQ deep assay plates were used to sequence the unsorted PBMC genomic DNA. The purified libraries were quantified using a Qubit 3.0 fluorometer, sized with a Bioanalyzer 2100, and then quantified again using the KAPA Library Quantification kit. A separate single-read 150-cycle Illumina NextSeq 550 flow cell was used to sequence each immunoSEQ 96-well plate. The paper's processing steps were these. Because the immunoSEQ output included only junctional sequences and no quality scores, the filtering could not be the same as the filtering used for full-length reads. To assign V/J genes and CDR3, sequences were annotated using PyIR, a Python wrapper for IgBLAST v1.9, with IMGT germline references. Reads with weak V/J assignments (E-value above 1e-6), missing CDR3, stop codons, out-of-frame junctions, or ambiguous translated residues were removed. V3J clonotypes were defined as sequences sharing an identical inferred V gene, J gene, and CDR3 amino acid sequence. Percentage overlap between repertoires was computed as shared unique clonotypes divided by the size of the smaller repertoire. Repertoire richness was assessed with RTK rarefaction, the Chao1 estimator, and Recon v2.1 estimates of unobserved clonotypes. TCRdb's version of the immuneACCESS table is confined to in-frame rearrangements and falls short of the full clone set. An unresolved V gene accounts for under half of the shortfall where checked; the remainder is of unknown origin. The D gene and trimming were derived from the DNA, and the V and J assignments and clone size from that table. For this sample the table gives approximately 510,000 clones, of which 60% to 85% were detected only once. 10% to 15% of the sample comes from the top ten.

V loses 5 bases at its end and J loses 0 bases; junction bases beyond the gene matches: 4. Inclusive of the bounding cysteine and phenylalanine, the CDR3 is 16 residues long. Only the CDR3 DNA stays, 48 bases, in frame from base 1. The germline V gene sets CDR1 to SGHAT and CDR2 to FQNNGV. Donors were healthy HIV-negative adults with no recently reported acute infections or vaccinations. Every donor was a Caucasian adult living in Nashville, Tennessee, USA. For unsorted samples, approximately 84 million PBMCs were counted, and genomic DNA was extracted using the QIAamp DNA Blood Mini kit. Blood was obtained by leukapheresis, after which PBMCs were separated by Ficoll-Histopaque density gradient centrifugation and cryopreserved in liquid nitrogen vapor phase. As to this clone: Its recognized antigen is unknown. No per-base quality is available; no much larger clone lies one base away.

This TCR came from a woman in her 40s in good health. Some clones in this sample may be carry-over from other donors' samples. The V and J genes are TRBV11-2 and TRBJ2-1; 10 central bases correspond to TRBD2. What was sequenced was PBMCs. The nucleotide sequence is given as TGTGCCAGCAGCCGCCCTAGCGGGAGCTCCTACAATGAGCAGTTCTTC. Its protein reads: CASSRPSGSSYNEQFF.